The rows below give T cell receptor beta chains drawn from one sample of a study of T-cell memory formation after mild COVID-19. In TCRdb, the 5' RACE reads were re-called with MiXCR into one record per CDR3 protein. The sample lists about 50,000 distinct CDR3 sequences; approximately 9.1% were seen once. The sample comprised PBMCs or a T cell subset sorted from them (not recorded which). These receptors were obtained from an adult woman who had mild COVID-19 (a few samples of this study predate the infection). Cell type and time point are not known. CDR3s include the opening cysteine and the closing phenylalanine or tryptophan. D genes are given only for firm matches. Not all rows give a size; the values are once, few, many and, for expanded clones, a class.

V gene: TRBV20-1
D gene: NA
J gene: TRBJ2-1
clone size: NA
CDR3 DNA: TGCAGTGCTAGGAAGGGGGTAGGGTACAATGAGCAGTTCTTC
CDR3 protein: CSARKGVGYNEQFF

V gene: TRBV7-2
D gene: TRBD1
J gene: TRBJ2-2
clone size: many
CDR3 DNA: TGTGCCAGCACCATCGAGGGGGCGCTCACCGGGGAGCTGTTTTTT
CDR3 protein: CASTIEGALTGELFF

V gene: TRBV2
D gene: NA
J gene: TRBJ2-7
clone size: NA
CDR3 DNA: TGTGCCAGCAGTGGAATCTTCGGCGAGCAGTACTTC
CDR3 protein: CASSGIFGEQYF

V gene: TRBV4-1
D gene: NA
J gene: TRBJ1-4
clone size: NA
CDR3 DNA: TGCGCCAGCAGTCCTTTTGGAGAAAAACTGTTTTTT
CDR3 protein: CASSPFGEKLFF

V gene: TRBV6-1
D gene: TRBD1
J gene: TRBJ1-6
clone size: NA
CDR3 DNA: TGTGCCAGCAGGGAGGTCTCAGGGGGTTCACCCCTCCACTTT
CDR3 protein: CASREVSGGSPLHF

V gene: TRBV12-3/TRBV12-4
D gene: NA
J gene: TRBJ2-7
clone size: many
CDR3 DNA: TGTGCCAGCAGCCTAGACCCTGGGGCATTCTCCTACGAGCAGTACTTC
CDR3 protein: CASSLDPGAFSYEQYF

V gene: TRBV5-5
D gene: NA
J gene: TRBJ2-3
clone size: few
CDR3 DNA: TGTGCCAGCAGCTTGGGGGGACGGCCACTCACAGATACGCAGTATTTT
CDR3 protein: CASSLGGRPLTDTQYF

V gene: TRBV5-6
D gene: NA
J gene: TRBJ1-2
clone size: many
CDR3 DNA: TGTGCCAGCAGCCGCGATAGTTATGGCTACACCTTC
CDR3 protein: CASSRDSYGYTF

V gene: TRBV10-3
D gene: TRBD1
J gene: TRBJ1-1
clone size: few
CDR3 DNA: TGTGCCATCAGTCCTAGACAGGGACCGGAGGGCACTGAAGCTTTCTTT
CDR3 protein: CAISPRQGPEGTEAFF

V gene: TRBV7-9
D gene: NA
J gene: TRBJ1-2
clone size: NA
CDR3 DNA: TGTGCCAGCAGCTTAGGGCCAGTCTATGGCTACACCTTC
CDR3 protein: CASSLGPVYGYTF

V gene: TRBV6-2/TRBV6-3
D gene: NA
J gene: TRBJ2-7
clone size: many
CDR3 DNA: TGTGCCAGCAGGGACACAGGACTCTACGAGCAGTACTTC
CDR3 protein: CASRDTGLYEQYF

V gene: TRBV20-1
D gene: NA
J gene: TRBJ2-3
clone size: NA
CDR3 DNA: TGCAGTGCTAGTCTCGACCCGAGGAACACAGATACGCAGTATTTT
CDR3 protein: CSASLDPRNTDTQYF

V gene: TRBV9
D gene: TRBD1
J gene: TRBJ2-2
clone size: few
CDR3 DNA: TGTGCCAGCAGCATACCGGGACAGGTTACGAATACCGGGGAGCTGTTTTTT
CDR3 protein: CASSIPGQVTNTGELFF

V gene: TRBV20-1
D gene: NA
J gene: TRBJ2-7
clone size: NA
CDR3 DNA: TGCAGTGCTAGAGATGAGGCCAGGCCGTCCTACGAGCAGTACTTC
CDR3 protein: CSARDEARPSYEQYF

V gene: TRBV5-8
D gene: NA
J gene: TRBJ1-1
clone size: few
CDR3 DNA: TGTGCCAGCAGCTTCACAGGGTACGACACTGAAGCTTTCTTT
CDR3 protein: CASSFTGYDTEAFF

V gene: TRBV12-3/TRBV12-4
D gene: NA
J gene: TRBJ1-5
clone size: NA
CDR3 DNA: TGTGCCAGCAGTCTCGGGACCGATCAGCCCCAGCATTTT
CDR3 protein: CASSLGTDQPQHF

V gene: TRBV5-5
D gene: NA
J gene: TRBJ1-5
clone size: few
CDR3 DNA: TGTGCCAGCAGCGCTATGTACAATCAGCCCCAGCATTTT
CDR3 protein: CASSAMYNQPQHF

V gene: TRBV18
D gene: NA
J gene: TRBJ2-3
clone size: few
CDR3 DNA: TGTGCCAGCTCACCACCGACGGGGGCCTACTCGCTTTTT
CDR3 protein: CASSPPTGAYSLF

V gene: TRBV20-1
D gene: NA
J gene: TRBJ2-7
clone size: NA
CDR3 DNA: TGCAGTGCCAATCGGGTGAGCTCCTACGAGCAGTACTTC
CDR3 protein: CSANRVSSYEQYF

V gene: TRBV5-1
D gene: NA
J gene: TRBJ1-1
clone size: many
CDR3 DNA: TGCGCCAGCAGCCAGCGGACGGACTCGAACACTGAAGCTTTCTTT
CDR3 protein: CASSQRTDSNTEAFF

V gene: TRBV9
D gene: NA
J gene: TRBJ1-1
clone size: few
CDR3 DNA: TGTGCCAGCAGCTCGACAGCAAACACTGAAGCTTTCTTT
CDR3 protein: CASSSTANTEAFF

V gene: TRBV25-1
D gene: NA
J gene: TRBJ2-3
clone size: few
CDR3 DNA: TGTGCCAGCAGTGAACGGGCTAGGGGCGCGGCAGATACGCAGTATTTT
CDR3 protein: CASSERARGAADTQYF

V gene: TRBV3-1
D gene: TRBD1
J gene: TRBJ1-3
clone size: many
CDR3 DNA: TGTGCCAGCAGCCCATGGACAGGGGACTCTGGAAACACCATATATTTT
CDR3 protein: CASSPWTGDSGNTIYF

V gene: TRBV20-1
D gene: TRBD2
J gene: TRBJ2-5
clone size: many
CDR3 DNA: TGCAGTGCTAGAAACCTAGCGGGAGTTCGTCTAGAGACCCAGTACTTC
CDR3 protein: CSARNLAGVRLETQYF

V gene: TRBV12-3/TRBV12-4
D gene: NA
J gene: TRBJ1-6
clone size: NA
CDR3 DNA: TGTGCCAGCATGAAAGTGAGCTCCTATAATTCACCCCTCCACTTT
CDR3 protein: CASMKVSSYNSPLHF

V gene: TRBV4-3
D gene: NA
J gene: TRBJ1-4
clone size: few
CDR3 DNA: TGCGCCAGCAGCCAAAACGGGAGGATTAATGAAAAACTGTTTTTT
CDR3 protein: CASSQNGRINEKLFF

V gene: TRBV7-9
D gene: NA
J gene: TRBJ2-7
clone size: many
CDR3 DNA: TGTGCCAGCAGCTTCGCTAGCGAGCAGTACTTC
CDR3 protein: CASSFASEQYF

V gene: TRBV6-1
D gene: NA
J gene: TRBJ1-3
clone size: few
CDR3 DNA: TGTGCCAGCAGTGCATCGACAGGAGGCACTGGAAACACCATATATTTT
CDR3 protein: CASSASTGGTGNTIYF

V gene: TRBV7-9
D gene: NA
J gene: TRBJ1-6
clone size: few
CDR3 DNA: TGTGCCAGCACGCGGGGGCAGAATAATTCACCCCTCCACTTT
CDR3 protein: CASTRGQNNSPLHF

V gene: TRBV20-1
D gene: NA
J gene: TRBJ1-6
clone size: few
CDR3 DNA: TGCAGTGCCCGAGCGGGGGGACACTATAATTCACCCCTCCACTTT
CDR3 protein: CSARAGGHYNSPLHF

V gene: TRBV7-2
D gene: NA
J gene: TRBJ2-3
clone size: many
CDR3 DNA: TGTGCCAGCAGCCCAGCTTACATTAGCACAGATACGCAGTATTTT
CDR3 protein: CASSPAYISTDTQYF

V gene: TRBV2
D gene: NA
J gene: TRBJ2-5
clone size: many
CDR3 DNA: TGTGCCAGCAGTGGGGACTCGAAAGAGACCCAGTACTTC
CDR3 protein: CASSGDSKETQYF

V gene: TRBV5-1
D gene: NA
J gene: TRBJ1-4
clone size: few
CDR3 DNA: TGCGCCAGCAGCTTGGTCACGGGGTATGAAAAACTGTTTTTT
CDR3 protein: CASSLVTGYEKLFF

V gene: TRBV5-8
D gene: NA
J gene: TRBJ2-7
clone size: few
CDR3 DNA: TGTGCCAGCAGCTTGGAAACGGTCTCCTACGAGCAGTACTTC
CDR3 protein: CASSLETVSYEQYF

V gene: TRBV2
D gene: NA
J gene: TRBJ1-5
clone size: few
CDR3 DNA: TGTGCCAGCACAGGGGACAATCAGCCCCAGCATTTT
CDR3 protein: CASTGDNQPQHF

V gene: TRBV7-9
D gene: NA
J gene: TRBJ1-2
clone size: many
CDR3 DNA: TGTGCCAGCAGCTCCCTACAGGGCAACTATGGCTACACCTTC
CDR3 protein: CASSSLQGNYGYTF

V gene: TRBV6-6
D gene: TRBD1
J gene: TRBJ2-7
clone size: few
CDR3 DNA: TGTGCCACCCGACAGGGAGTGAGCGAGCAGTACTTC
CDR3 protein: CATRQGVSEQYF

V gene: TRBV20-1
D gene: TRBD1
J gene: TRBJ1-1
clone size: few
CDR3 DNA: TGCAGTGCTAGTTTACAGGGGGGCACTGAAGCTTTCTTT
CDR3 protein: CSASLQGGTEAFF